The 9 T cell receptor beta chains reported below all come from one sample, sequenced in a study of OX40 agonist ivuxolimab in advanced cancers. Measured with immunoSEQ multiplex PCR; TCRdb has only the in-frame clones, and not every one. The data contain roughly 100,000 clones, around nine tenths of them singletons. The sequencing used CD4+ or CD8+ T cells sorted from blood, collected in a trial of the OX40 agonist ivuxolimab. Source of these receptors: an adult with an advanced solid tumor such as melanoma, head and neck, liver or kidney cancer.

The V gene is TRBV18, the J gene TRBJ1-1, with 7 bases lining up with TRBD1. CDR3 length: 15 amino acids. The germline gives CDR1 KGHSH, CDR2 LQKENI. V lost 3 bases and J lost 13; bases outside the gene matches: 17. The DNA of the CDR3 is TGTGCCAGCTCACCGGAAGGGACAGTCGATTCCCCTGGTTTCTTT. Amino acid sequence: CASSPEGTVDSPGFF.

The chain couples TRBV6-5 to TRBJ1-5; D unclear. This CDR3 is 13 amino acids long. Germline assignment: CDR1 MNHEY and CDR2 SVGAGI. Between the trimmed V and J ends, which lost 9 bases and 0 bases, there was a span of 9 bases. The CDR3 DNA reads TGTGCCAGTAGACGGGATAGCAATCAGCCCCAGCATTTT. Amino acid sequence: CASRRDSNQPQHF.

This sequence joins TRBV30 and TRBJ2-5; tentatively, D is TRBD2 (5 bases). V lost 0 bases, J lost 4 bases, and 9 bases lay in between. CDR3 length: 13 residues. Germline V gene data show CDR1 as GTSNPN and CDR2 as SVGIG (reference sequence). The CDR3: CAWSVLEPETQYF. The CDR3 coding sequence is TGTGCCTGGAGTGTACTAGAACCAGAGACCCAGTACTTC.

DNA for the CDR3: TGTGCCACTGCGGGGGGGACCTATGGCTACACCTTC. Protein: CATAGGTYGYTF. J is TRBJ1-2 and V is TRBV6-5; perhaps TRBD1 as D (5 bases). The CDR3 spans 12 residues. CDR1 is MNHEY and CDR2 is SVGAGI in the germline V gene. The V end was cut by 10 bases, the J end by 4 bases, with 13 bases between.

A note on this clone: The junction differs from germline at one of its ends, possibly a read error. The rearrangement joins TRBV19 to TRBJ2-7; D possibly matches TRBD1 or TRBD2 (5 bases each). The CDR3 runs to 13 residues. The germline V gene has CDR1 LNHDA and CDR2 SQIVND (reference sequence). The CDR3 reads CASSWGPSSEQYF. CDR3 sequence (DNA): TGTGCCAGTAGTTGGGGACCCTCCTCCGAGCAGTACTTC.

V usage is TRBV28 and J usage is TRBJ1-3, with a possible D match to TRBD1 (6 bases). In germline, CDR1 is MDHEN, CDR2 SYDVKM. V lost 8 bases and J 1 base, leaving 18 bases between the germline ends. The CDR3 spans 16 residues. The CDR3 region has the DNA TGTGCCAGCCGACACCACAGGGACGAATCTGGAAACACCATATATTTT. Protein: CASRHHRDESGNTIYF. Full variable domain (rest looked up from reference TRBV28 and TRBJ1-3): DVKVTQSSRYLVKRTGEKVFLECVQDMDHENMFWYRQDPGLGLRLIYFSYDVKMKEKGDIPEGYSVSREKKERFSLILESASTNQTSMYLCASRHHRDESGNTIYFGEGSWLTVV.

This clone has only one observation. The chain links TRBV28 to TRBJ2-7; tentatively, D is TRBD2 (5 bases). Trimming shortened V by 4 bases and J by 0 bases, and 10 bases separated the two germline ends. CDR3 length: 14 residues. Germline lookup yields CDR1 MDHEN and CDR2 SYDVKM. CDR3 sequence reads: CASSSPGISYEQYF. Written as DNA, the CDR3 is TGTGCCAGCAGTTCCCCCGGGATCTCCTACGAGCAGTACTTC.

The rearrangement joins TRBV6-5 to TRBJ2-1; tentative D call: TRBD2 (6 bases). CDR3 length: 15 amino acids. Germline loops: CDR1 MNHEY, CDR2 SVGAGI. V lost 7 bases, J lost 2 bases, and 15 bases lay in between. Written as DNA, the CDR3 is TGTGCCAGCACCTTCCGGGCTAGCGCCTACAATGAGCAGTTCTTC. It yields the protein CASTFRASAYNEQFF.

The CDR3 DNA follows: TGTGCCAGCAGCTGGACAGCAGATCAGCCCCAGCATTTT. Its translation is CASSWTADQPQHF. The chain employs TRBV6-5 and TRBJ1-5, with D perhaps TRBD1 (6 bases). V was clipped by 6 bases and J by 5 bases, with 11 bases between them. Germline V gene lookup returns CDR1 MNHEY and CDR2 SVGAGI. The CDR3 is 13 residues long.